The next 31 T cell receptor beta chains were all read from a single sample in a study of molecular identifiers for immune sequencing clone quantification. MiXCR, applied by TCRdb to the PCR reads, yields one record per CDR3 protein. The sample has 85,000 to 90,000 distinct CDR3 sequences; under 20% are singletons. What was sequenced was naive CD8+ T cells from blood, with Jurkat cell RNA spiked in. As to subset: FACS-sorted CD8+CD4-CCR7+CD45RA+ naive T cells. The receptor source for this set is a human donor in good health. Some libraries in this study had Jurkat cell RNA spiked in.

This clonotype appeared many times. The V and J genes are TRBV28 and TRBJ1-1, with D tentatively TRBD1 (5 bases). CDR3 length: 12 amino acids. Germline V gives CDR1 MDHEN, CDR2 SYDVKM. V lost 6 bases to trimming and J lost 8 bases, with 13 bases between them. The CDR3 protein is CASRADSFEAFF. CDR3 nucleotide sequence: TGTGCCAGCAGGGCAGACAGCTTCGAAGCTTTCTTT.

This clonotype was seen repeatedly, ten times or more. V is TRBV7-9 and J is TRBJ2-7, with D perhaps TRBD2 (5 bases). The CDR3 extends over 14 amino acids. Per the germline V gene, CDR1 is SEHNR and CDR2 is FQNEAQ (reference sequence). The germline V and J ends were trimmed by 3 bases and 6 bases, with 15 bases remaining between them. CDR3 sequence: CASSFSYTEGEQYF. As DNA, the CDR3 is TGTGCCAGCAGCTTCTCATACACCGAGGGCGAGCAGTACTTC.

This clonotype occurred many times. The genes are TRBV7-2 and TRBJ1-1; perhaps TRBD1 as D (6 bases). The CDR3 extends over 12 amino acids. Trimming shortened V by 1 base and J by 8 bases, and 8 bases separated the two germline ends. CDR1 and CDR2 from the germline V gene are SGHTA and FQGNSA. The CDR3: CASSLVQGEAFF. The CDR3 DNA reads TGTGCCAGCAGCTTAGTGCAGGGGGAAGCTTTCTTT.

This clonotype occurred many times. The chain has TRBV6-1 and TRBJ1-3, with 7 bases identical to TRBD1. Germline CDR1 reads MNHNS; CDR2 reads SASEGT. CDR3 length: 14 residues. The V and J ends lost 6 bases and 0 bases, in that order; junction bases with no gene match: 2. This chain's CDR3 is CASRGQSSGNTIYF. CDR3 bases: TGTGCCAGCAGGGGACAGAGCTCTGGAAACACCATATATTTT.

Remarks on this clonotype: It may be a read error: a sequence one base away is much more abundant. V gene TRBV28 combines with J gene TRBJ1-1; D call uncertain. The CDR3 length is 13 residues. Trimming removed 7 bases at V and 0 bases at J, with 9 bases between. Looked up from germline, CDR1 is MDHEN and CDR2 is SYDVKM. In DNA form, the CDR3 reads TGTGCCAGCAATCCAGACATGAACACTGAAGCTTTCTTT. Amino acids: CASNPDMNTEAFF.

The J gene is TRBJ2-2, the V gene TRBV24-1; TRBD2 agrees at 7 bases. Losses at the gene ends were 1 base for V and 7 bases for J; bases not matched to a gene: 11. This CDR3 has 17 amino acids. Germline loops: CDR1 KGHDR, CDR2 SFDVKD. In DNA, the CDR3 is TGTGCCACCAGTGATTTCCGAAATAGCGGGTCGTACGGGGAGCTGTTTTTT. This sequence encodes CATSDFRNSGSYGELFF.

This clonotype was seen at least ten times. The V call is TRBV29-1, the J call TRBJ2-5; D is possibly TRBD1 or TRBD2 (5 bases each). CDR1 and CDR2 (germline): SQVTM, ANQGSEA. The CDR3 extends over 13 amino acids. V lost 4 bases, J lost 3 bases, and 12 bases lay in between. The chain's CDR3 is CSVAGTDKETQYF. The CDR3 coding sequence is TGCAGCGTTGCCGGGACGGACAAAGAGACCCAGTACTTC.

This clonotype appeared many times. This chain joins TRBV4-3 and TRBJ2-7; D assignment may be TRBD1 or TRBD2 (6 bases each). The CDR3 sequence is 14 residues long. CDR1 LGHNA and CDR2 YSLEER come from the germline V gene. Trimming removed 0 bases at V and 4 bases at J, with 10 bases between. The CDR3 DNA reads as TGCGCCAGCAGCCAAGAGAGGGGGACTTACGAGCAGTACTTC. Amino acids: CASSQERGTYEQYF.

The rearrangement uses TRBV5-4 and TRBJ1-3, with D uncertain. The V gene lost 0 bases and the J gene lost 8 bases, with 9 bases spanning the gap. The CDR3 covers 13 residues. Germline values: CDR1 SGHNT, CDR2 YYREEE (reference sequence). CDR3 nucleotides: TGTGCCAGCAGCTTGGTCCCCCAGGACACCATATATTTT. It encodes CASSLVPQDTIYF.

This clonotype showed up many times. Written as DNA, the CDR3 is TGTGCCAGCAGCTCTAGCACGGATATGAACACTGAAGCTTTCTTT. Its protein product is CASSSSTDMNTEAFF. V and J are TRBV11-2 and TRBJ1-1; D call uncertain. This CDR3 is 15 amino acids long. With 4 bases removed from V and 0 bases from J, the gap between germline ends came to 12 bases. Germline V gene sequence: CDR1 SGHAT, CDR2 FQNNGV.

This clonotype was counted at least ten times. The CDR3 spells CASSQDRAGDEQYF. The CDR3 coding sequence is TGTGCCAGCAGTCAGGACAGGGCTGGCGACGAGCAGTACTTC. This chain links TRBV6-5 with TRBJ2-7; 8 positions agree with TRBD1. Trimming took 5 bases from V and 5 from J; bases not matched to a gene: 8. Germline assignment: CDR1 MNHEY and CDR2 SVGAGI. This CDR3 contains 14 residues.

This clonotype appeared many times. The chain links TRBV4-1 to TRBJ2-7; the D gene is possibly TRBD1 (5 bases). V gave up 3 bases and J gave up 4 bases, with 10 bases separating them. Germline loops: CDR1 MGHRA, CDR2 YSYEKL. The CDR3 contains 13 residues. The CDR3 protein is CASSQERQYEQYF. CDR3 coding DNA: TGCGCCAGCAGCCAGGAACGACAGTACGAGCAGTACTTC.

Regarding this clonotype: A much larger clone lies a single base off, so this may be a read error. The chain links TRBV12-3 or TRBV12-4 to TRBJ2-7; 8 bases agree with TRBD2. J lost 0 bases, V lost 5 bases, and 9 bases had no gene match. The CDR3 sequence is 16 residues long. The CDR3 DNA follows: TGTGCCAGCAGTAAACCAGCGGGGGAACACTCCTACGAGCAGTACTTC. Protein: CASSKPAGEHSYEQYF.

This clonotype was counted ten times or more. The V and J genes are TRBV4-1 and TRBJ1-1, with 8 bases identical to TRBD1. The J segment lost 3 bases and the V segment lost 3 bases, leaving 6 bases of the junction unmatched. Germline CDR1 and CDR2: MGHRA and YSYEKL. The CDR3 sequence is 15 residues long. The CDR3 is CASSHQTGVDTEAFF. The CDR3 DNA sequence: TGCGCCAGCAGCCACCAGACAGGGGTGGACACTGAAGCTTTCTTT.

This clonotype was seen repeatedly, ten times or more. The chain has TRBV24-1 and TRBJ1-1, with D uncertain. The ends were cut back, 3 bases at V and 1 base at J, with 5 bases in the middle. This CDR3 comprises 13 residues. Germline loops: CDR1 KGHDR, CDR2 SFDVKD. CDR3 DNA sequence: TGTGCCACCAGTGATCGTTGGAACACTGAAGCTTTCTTT. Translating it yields CATSDRWNTEAFF.

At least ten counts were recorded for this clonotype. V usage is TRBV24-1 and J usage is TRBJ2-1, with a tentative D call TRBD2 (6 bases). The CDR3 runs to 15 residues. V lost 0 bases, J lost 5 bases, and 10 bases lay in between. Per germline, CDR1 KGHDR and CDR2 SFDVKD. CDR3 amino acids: CATSDLQGGDNEQFF. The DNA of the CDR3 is TGTGCCACCAGTGATTTGCAGGGAGGTGACAATGAGCAGTTCTTC.

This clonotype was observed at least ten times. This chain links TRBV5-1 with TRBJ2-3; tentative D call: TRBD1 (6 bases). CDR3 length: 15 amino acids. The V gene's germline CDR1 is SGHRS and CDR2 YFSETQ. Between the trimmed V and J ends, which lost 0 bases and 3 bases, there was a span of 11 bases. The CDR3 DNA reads TGCGCCAGCAGCTTGGTTATGGACAGTACAGATACGCAGTATTTT. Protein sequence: CASSLVMDSTDTQYF.

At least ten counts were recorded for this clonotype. The CDR3 nucleotides are TGCGCCAGCAGTTTAAGCGGCTACAATGAGCAGTTCTTC. This encodes CASSLSGYNEQFF. The V gene is TRBV5-1, the J gene TRBJ2-1, with D possibly being TRBD2 (5 bases). Germline CDR1 reads SGHRS; CDR2 reads YFSETQ. This CDR3 comprises 13 residues. V lost 5 bases and J 3 bases, leaving 9 bases between the germline ends.

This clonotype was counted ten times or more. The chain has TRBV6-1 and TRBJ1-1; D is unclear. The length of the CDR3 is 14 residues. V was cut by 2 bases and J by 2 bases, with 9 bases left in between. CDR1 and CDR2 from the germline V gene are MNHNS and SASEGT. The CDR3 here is CASSENSLNTEAFF. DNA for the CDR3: TGTGCCAGCAGTGAAAACAGCCTTAACACTGAAGCTTTCTTT.

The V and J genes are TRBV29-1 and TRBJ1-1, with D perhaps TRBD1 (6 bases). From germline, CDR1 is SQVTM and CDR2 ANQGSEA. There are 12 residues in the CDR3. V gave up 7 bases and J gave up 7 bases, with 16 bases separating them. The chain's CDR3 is CSGVWGAGEAFF. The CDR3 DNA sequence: TGCAGCGGGGTCTGGGGGGCGGGTGAAGCTTTCTTT.

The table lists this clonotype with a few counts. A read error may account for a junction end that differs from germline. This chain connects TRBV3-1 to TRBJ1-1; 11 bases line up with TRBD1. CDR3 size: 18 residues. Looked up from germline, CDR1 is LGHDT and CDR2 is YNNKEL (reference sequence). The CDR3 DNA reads TGTGCCAGCAGGGGAGTTAGAGGGACAGGGGGTATGAACACTGGAGCTTTCTTT. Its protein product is CASRGVRGTGGMNTGAFF.

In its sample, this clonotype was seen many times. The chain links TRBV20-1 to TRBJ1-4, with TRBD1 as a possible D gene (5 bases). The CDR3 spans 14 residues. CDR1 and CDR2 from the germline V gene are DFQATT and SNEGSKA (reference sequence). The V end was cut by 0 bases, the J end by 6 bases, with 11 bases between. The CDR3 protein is CSARDREVDEKLFF. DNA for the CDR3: TGCAGTGCTAGAGACAGGGAGGTTGATGAAAAACTGTTTTTT.

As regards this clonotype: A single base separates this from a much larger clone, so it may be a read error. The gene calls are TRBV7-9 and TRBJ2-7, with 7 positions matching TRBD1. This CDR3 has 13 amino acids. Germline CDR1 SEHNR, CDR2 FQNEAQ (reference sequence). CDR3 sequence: CAGSWQGVGEQYF. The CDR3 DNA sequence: TGTGCCGGCAGCTGGCAGGGGGTTGGGGAGCAGTACTTC.

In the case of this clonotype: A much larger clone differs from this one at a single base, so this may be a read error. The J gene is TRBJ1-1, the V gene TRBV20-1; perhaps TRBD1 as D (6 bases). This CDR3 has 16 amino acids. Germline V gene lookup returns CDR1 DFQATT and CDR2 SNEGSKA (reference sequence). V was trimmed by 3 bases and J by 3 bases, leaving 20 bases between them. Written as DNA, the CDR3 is TGCAGTGCTAGCCCGGTCGGGACACTCATGGACACTGAAGCTTTCTTT. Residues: CSASPVGTLMDTEAFF.

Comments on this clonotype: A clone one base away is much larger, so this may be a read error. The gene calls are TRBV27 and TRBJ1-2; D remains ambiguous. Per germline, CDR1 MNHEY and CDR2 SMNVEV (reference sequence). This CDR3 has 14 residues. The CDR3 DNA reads TGTGCCAGCAGTTTTGGTACAGAACTATGGCGCTACGCCTTC. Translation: CASSFGTELWRYAF.

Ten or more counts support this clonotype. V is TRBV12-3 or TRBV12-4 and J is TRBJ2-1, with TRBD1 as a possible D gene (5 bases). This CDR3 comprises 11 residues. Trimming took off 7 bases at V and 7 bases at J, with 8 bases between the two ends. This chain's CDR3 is CASTQGNEQFF. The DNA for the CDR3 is TGTGCCAGCACCCAGGGAAATGAGCAGTTCTTC.

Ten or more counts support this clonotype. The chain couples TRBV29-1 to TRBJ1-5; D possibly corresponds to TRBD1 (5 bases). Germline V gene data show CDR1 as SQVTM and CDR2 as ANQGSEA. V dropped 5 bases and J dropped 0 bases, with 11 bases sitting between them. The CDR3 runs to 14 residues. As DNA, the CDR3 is TGCAGCGTTCAGGAAGGGGATAGCAATCAGCCCCAGCATTTT. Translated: CSVQEGDSNQPQHF.

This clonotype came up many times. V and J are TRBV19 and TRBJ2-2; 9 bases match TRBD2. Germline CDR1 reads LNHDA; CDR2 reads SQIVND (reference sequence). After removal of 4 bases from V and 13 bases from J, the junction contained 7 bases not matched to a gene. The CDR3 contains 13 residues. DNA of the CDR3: TGTGCCAGTAGTACCTCTAGCGGGATGGGGCTGTTTTTT. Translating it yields CASSTSSGMGLFF.

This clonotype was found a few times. CDR3 sequence (DNA): TGTGCCAGCAGCCAAGTGGGGGGCAATCAGCCCCAGCATTTT. It translates to CASSQVGGNQPQHF. V and J are TRBV12-3 or TRBV12-4 and TRBJ1-5, with D perhaps TRBD1 (5 bases). CDR3 size: 14 residues. Trimming pared 6 bases from V and 2 bases from J, leaving 11 bases between.

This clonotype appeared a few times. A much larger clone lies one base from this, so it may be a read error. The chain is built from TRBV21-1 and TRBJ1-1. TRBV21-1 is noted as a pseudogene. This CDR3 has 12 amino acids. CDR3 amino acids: CATPGRVTEALF. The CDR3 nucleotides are TGTGCCACACCGGGTAGGGTCACTGAAGCTCTCTTT.

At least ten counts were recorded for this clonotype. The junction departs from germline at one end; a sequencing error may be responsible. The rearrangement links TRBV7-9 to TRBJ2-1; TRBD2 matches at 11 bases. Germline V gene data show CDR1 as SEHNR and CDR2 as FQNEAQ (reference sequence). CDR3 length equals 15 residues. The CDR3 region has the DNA TGTGCCAGCAGCCGCACTAGCGGGAGCTACTATGAGCAGTTCTTC. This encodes CASSRTSGSYYEQFF.